This TCR beta chain came from a study of blood T cell repertoires in COVID-19. Study background: Material from acute and convalescent COVID-19 was sourced from the United States, Italy and Spain. Sources were T cells, B-cell-depleted T cells, or PBMCs; the material itself was cDNA or gDNA.

As originally analysed: Amplified reference gene primers provided the basis for estimating nucleated cell counts. TCRdb's copy holds only in-frame clones and misses some; the assay was immunoSEQ multiplex PCR. That table is the source of V, J and clone size, and D and trimming were worked out from the DNA. The repertoire holds tens of thousands of clones, around 89% seen once, with less than 2% in the top ten. Per germline, CDR1 LNHDA and CDR2 SQIVND (reference sequence). CDR3 length equals 15 residues. V was clipped by 3 bases and J by 4 bases, with 15 bases between them. In its sample, this clone was seen once.

The TCR was taken from a man in his sixties with acute or convalescent COVID-19. Source material: peripheral blood. The chain recombines TRBV19 with TRBJ1-2; D is uncertain. CDR3 bases: TGTGCCAGTAGTATGGGCAGAGTCGCGAGCTATGGCTACACCTTC. It translates to CASSMGRVASYGYTF.